This record covers a single T cell receptor beta chain. No antigen is known for it. This record comes from a study of cytomegalovirus exposure and HLA in healthy donors. Study-wide findings and caveats: In a later analysis, TCR beta V- and J-gene trimming showed a link to a missense DCLRE1C variant. Fewer N-insertions (relative to the 666-donor mean) were reportedly seen in an Asian-associated ancestry cluster in a later analysis. Later on, analysis showed that most CMV-associated TCR beta chains appeared to be HLA-restricted. For most TCR beta V segments, an earlier analysis put the productive rate at about 87% or about 30% of the time.

The PCR ran on 60 Vbeta and 13 Jbeta primers. Sequenced by immunoSEQ multiplex PCR; TCRdb stores in-frame clones only, minus some. The table has 200,000 or so clones, over 70% seen once. Looked up from germline, CDR1 is SGHDT and CDR2 is YYEEEE. Trimming removed 0 bases at V and 2 bases at J, with 8 bases between. This CDR3 has 14 residues. The V call is TRBV5-6, the J call TRBJ1-1; no definite D call. This TCR was sampled from a boy younger than 10 in good health and CMV-seronegative. Material: PBMCs. CDR3 bases: TGTGCCAGCAGCTTGGAGCCGTTTAACACTGAAGCTTTCTTT. Protein product: CASSLEPFNTEAFF.